The next 24 T cell receptor beta chains were all read from a single sample in a study of cytomegalovirus exposure and HLA in healthy donors. PCR primers comprised 60 Vbeta and 13 Jbeta primers. Profiling relied on immunoSEQ multiplex PCR, and the TCRdb table lists in-frame clones only, not all of them. This table holds about 220,000 clones, under 80% found once. Sequencing input: PBMCs. The receptors shown here come from a woman aged 25 to 45 in good health and CMV-seronegative.

The rearrangement joins TRBV11-2 to TRBJ2-7; 10 bases fit TRBD2. Germline V gene lookup returns CDR1 SGHAT and CDR2 FQNNGV. V was pared by 0 bases and J by 1 base, with 15 bases of the junction left unmatched. The CDR3 totals 20 residues. Here the CDR3 reads CASSLEEGLAGVPGSYEQYF. CDR3 sequence (DNA): TGTGCCAGCAGCTTAGAGGAGGGGCTAGCGGGAGTTCCGGGGTCCTACGAGCAGTACTTC.

V usage is TRBV6-5 and J usage is TRBJ1-4, with D maybe TRBD1 (5 bases). Trimming removed 5 bases at V and 6 bases at J, with 13 bases between. CDR1 is MNHEY, CDR2 SVGAGI, per germline. This CDR3 comprises 14 residues. The CDR3 sequence: CASSELGQDEKLFF. The CDR3 nucleotides are TGTGCCAGCAGTGAACTTGGACAAGATGAAAAACTGTTTTTT.

This clone was recorded once. The chain couples TRBV6-1 to TRBJ1-5; D might be TRBD1 (6 bases). Per germline, CDR1 MNHNS and CDR2 SASEGT. The CDR3 has 14 residues. V gave up 3 bases and J gave up 7 bases, with 13 bases separating them. CDR3 nucleotides: TGTGCCAGCAGTGAGGATACAGGGATCCAGCCCCAGCATTTT. Translating it yields CASSEDTGIQPQHF.

The chain carries TRBV6-6 and TRBJ2-7; D is unresolved. Germline V gene lookup returns CDR1 MNHNY and CDR2 SVGAGI (reference sequence). The length of the CDR3 is 11 residues. V was trimmed by 6 bases and J by 3 bases, leaving 6 bases between them. The CDR3: CASRAYYEQYF. DNA of the CDR3: TGTGCCAGCAGGGCTTACTACGAGCAGTACTTC.

In its sample, this clone was seen a few times. The chain carries TRBV5-6 and TRBJ1-2; TRBD1 aligns across 9 bases. The J segment lost 8 bases and the V segment lost 4 bases, leaving 9 bases of the junction unmatched. The germline gives CDR1 SGHDT, CDR2 YYEEEE. This CDR3 region has 14 residues. The CDR3 region is CASSGTGKAGGYTF. The CDR3 DNA is TGTGCCAGCAGCGGGACAGGGAAGGCGGGGGGCTACACCTTC.

The rearrangement links TRBV29-1 to TRBJ1-2, with TRBD1 as a possible D gene (5 bases). Germline V gene sequence: CDR1 SQVTM, CDR2 ANQGSEA. This CDR3 is 14 amino acids long. The germline V and J ends were trimmed by 4 bases and 4 bases, with 16 bases remaining between them. CDR3 in DNA: TGCAGCGTTGTCGGTTCAGGGTCGATCTATGGCTACACCTTC. Protein: CSVVGSGSIYGYTF.

Regarding this clone: Germline and junction disagree at one end, which may indicate a read error. The CDR3 spells CSSSLEFESVNTEAFF. CDR3 DNA sequence: TGTTCCAGCAGCTTAGAGTTTGAGTCCGTCAACACTGAAGCTTTCTTT. The genes are TRBV7-9 and TRBJ1-1, with D unclear. This CDR3 contains 16 residues. CDR1 and CDR2 (germline): SEHNR, FQNEAQ (reference sequence).

This clone came up a few times. The chain joins TRBV7-9 to TRBJ2-7; the match to TRBD2 covers 8 bases. CDR3 length equals 15 residues. Unmatched junction bases numbered 6, after V lost 3 bases and J lost 2 bases. Per germline, CDR1 SEHNR and CDR2 FQNEAQ (reference sequence). CDR3 region: CASSLGLAGPYEQYF. CDR3 sequence (DNA): TGTGCCAGCAGCTTGGGGCTAGCGGGCCCCTACGAGCAGTACTTC.

Only one count was recorded for this clone. The chain uses TRBV19 and TRBJ1-4; TRBD1 aligns across 7 bases. V gave up 6 bases and J gave up 3 bases; unmatched junction bases: 16. The germline CDR1 and CDR2 sequences are LNHDA and SQIVND (reference sequence). The CDR3 totals 18 residues. The CDR3 coding sequence is TGTGCCAGTAGAAAGGGGGCTGCGGGTTCTATTTCTAATGAAAAACTGTTTTTT. Translated, it gives CASRKGAAGSISNEKLFF.

This rearrangement joins TRBV18 to TRBJ2-7; the match to TRBD1 covers 7 bases. The CDR3 runs 13 residues. Germline trimming cut 1 base from V and 6 bases from J; bases unmatched to any gene: 3. Germline CDR1 KGHSH, CDR2 LQKENI. CDR3 region: CASSPRGGGEQYF. Written as DNA, the CDR3 is TGTGCCAGCTCACCACGAGGGGGCGGCGAGCAGTACTTC.

The chain is built from TRBV27 and TRBJ2-7, with 9 bases identical to TRBD1. CDR1 is MNHEY and CDR2 is SMNVEV in the germline V gene (reference sequence). The length of the CDR3 is 13 residues. The V gene end was trimmed by 7 bases and the J gene end by 5 bases; junction bases not matched to a gene: 6. This chain's CDR3 is CASIRTGENEQYF. The CDR3 DNA sequence: TGTGCCAGCATTCGGACAGGGGAAAACGAGCAGTACTTC.

This rearrangement joins TRBV15 to TRBJ1-3; no reliable D call. The CDR3 is 18 residues long. Germline V lookup: CDR1 LNHNV, CDR2 YYDKDF (reference sequence). The ends were cut back, 0 bases at V and 0 bases at J, with 15 bases in the middle. This CDR3 is CATSRDGSVSFSGNTIYF. The CDR3 DNA reads TGTGCCACCAGCAGAGATGGGAGCGTCTCCTTCTCTGGAAACACCATATATTTT. The complete variable domain, with remaining parts taken from reference TRBV15 and TRBJ1-3, reads DAMVIQNPRYQVTQFGKPVTLSCSQTLNHNVMYWYQQKSSQAPKLLFHYYDKDFNNEADTPDNFQSRRPNTSFCFLDIRSPGLGDTAMYLCATSRDGSVSFSGNTIYFGEGSWLTVV.

V usage is TRBV6-1 and J usage is TRBJ2-1; TRBD2 matches 9 bases. The CDR3 loop spans 14 amino acids. The V gene end was trimmed by 7 bases and the J gene end by 4 bases; junction bases not matched to a gene: 5. The germline V gene encodes CDR1 MNHNS and CDR2 SASEGT. The CDR3 coding sequence is TGTGCCAGCACCCTTCTAGCGGGGTACAATGAGCAGTTCTTC. It is translated as CASTLLAGYNEQFF.

CDR3 in DNA: TGTGCCAGCAGTGCGTCCGGACAGAACTTCTCCTACGAGCAGTACTTC. Translation gives CASSASGQNFSYEQYF. The chain couples TRBV2 to TRBJ2-7; D might be TRBD1 (6 bases). V shed 4 bases and J shed 0 bases, with 16 bases lying between them. CDR3 length: 16 amino acids. CDR1 is SNHLY and CDR2 is FYNNEI in the germline V gene.

The chain joins TRBV27 to TRBJ2-5, with D possibly TRBD1 on 7 matching bases. Between the trimmed V and J ends, which lost 4 bases and 2 bases, there was a span of 17 bases. This CDR3 is 16 amino acids long. Germline assignment: CDR1 MNHEY and CDR2 SMNVEV (reference sequence). This CDR3 reads CASSSSTQGGQETQYF. CDR3 in DNA: TGTGCCAGCAGTTCCAGCACCCAGGGGGGACAAGAGACCCAGTACTTC.

The chain recombines TRBV6-5 with TRBJ1-2; TRBD1 matches 7 bases. CDR1 is MNHEY, CDR2 SVGAGI, per germline. The CDR3 runs 16 residues. The junction had 12 bases not matched to a gene; V was cut back by 4 bases and J by 4 bases. The CDR3 sequence: CASSSFFTGVVYGYTF. DNA of the CDR3: TGTGCCAGCAGTTCCTTTTTTACAGGGGTTGTCTATGGCTACACCTTC.

This chain uses TRBV5-3 with TRBJ2-1; 9 bases map to TRBD2. TRBV5-3 is known as an ORF, though its function is uncertain. The trim removed 4 bases at V and 5 bases at J, leaving 10 bases unmatched. This CDR3 is built from 16 residues. The CDR3 DNA sequence: TGTGCCAGAAGCCCAAGAGCGGGAGGCTTTGACAATGAGCAGTTCTTC. Translation: CARSPRAGGFDNEQFF.

The rearrangement links TRBV6-5 to TRBJ2-1, with D tentatively TRBD1 (5 bases). The CDR3 consists of 14 residues. V was cut by 2 bases and J by 4 bases, with 9 bases left in between. Germline CDR1 reads MNHEY; CDR2 reads SVGAGI. The CDR3 DNA sequence: TGTGCCAGCAGTTACACAGGTCTGTACAATGAGCAGTTCTTC. Its translation is CASSYTGLYNEQFF.

CDR3 loop: CASRWDRLGYEQYF. The CDR3 DNA reads as TGTGCCAGCAGATGGGACAGGTTGGGCTACGAGCAGTACTTC. The J gene is TRBJ2-7, the V gene TRBV6-1; 8 bases line up with TRBD1. Germline V CDR1 and CDR2: MNHNS, SASEGT. The junction had 7 bases not matched to a gene; V was cut back by 6 bases and J by 3 bases. This CDR3 comprises 14 residues.

This clone was observed a few times. The genes are TRBV6-5 and TRBJ1-1, with D tentatively TRBD1 (5 bases). Deletions cut 5 bases from V and 0 bases from J, with 7 bases between. There are 13 residues in the CDR3. The V gene's germline CDR1 is MNHEY and CDR2 SVGAGI. The CDR3 loop reads CASSEQVNTEAFF. The CDR3 nucleotides are TGTGCCAGCAGTGAACAGGTGAACACTGAAGCTTTCTTT.

The chain is built from TRBV7-2 and TRBJ2-3, with D perhaps matching TRBD1 (6 bases). V lost 7 bases and J 2 bases, leaving 28 bases between the germline ends. From germline, CDR1 is SGHTA and CDR2 FQGNSA. The CDR3 runs to 19 residues. In nucleotides, the CDR3 is TGTGCCAGCATCTCACCTTGGATGCCGGGACACCGTTTCACAGATACGCAGTATTTT. Its translation: CASISPWMPGHRFTDTQYF.

To note about this clone: At one boundary the junction diverges from the germline segment, which might be a read error. The J gene is TRBJ2-3, the V gene TRBV5-1, with 15 bases matching TRBD2. The germline CDR1 and CDR2 sequences are SGHRS and YFSETQ. This CDR3 contains 17 residues. The CDR3 DNA sequence: TGCGTCAGCAGCTTTGGGACTAGCGGGGGGATGACAGATACGCAGTATTTT. It specifies CVSSFGTSGGMTDTQYF.

The genes are TRBV19 and TRBJ2-1; D ambiguous. Germline CDR1 and CDR2: LNHDA and SQIVND (reference sequence). V lost 6 bases and J lost 8, with 11 bases in between. CDR3 length: 12 amino acids. CDR3 nucleotide sequence: TGTGCCAGTAGGAGTAGCATCCATGAGCAGTTCTTC. Amino acids: CASRSSIHEQFF.

The chain links TRBV5-1 to TRBJ1-2, with D hard to call. V lost 4 bases and J 4 bases, leaving 14 bases between the germline ends. Per the germline V gene, CDR1 is SGHRS and CDR2 is YFSETQ. The CDR3 runs to 14 residues. CDR3 bases: TGCGCCAGCAGCGGTGATGGGAGAACCTATGGCTACACCTTC. Translating gives CASSGDGRTYGYTF.